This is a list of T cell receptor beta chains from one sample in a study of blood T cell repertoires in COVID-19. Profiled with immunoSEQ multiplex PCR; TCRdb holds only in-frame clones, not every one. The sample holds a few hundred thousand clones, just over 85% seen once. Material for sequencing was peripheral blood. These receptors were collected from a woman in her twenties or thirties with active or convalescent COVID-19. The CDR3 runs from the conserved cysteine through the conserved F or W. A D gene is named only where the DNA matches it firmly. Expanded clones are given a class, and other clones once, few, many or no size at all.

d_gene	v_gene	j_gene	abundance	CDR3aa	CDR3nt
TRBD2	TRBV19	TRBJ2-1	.	CASSIETTSGRNEQFF	TGTGCCAGTAGTATAGAGACAACTAGCGGAAGGAATGAGCAGTTCTTC
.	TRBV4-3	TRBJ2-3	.	CASSQMGAGTDTQYF	TGCGCCAGCAGCCAAATGGGGGCGGGCACAGATACGCAGTATTTT
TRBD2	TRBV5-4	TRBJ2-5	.	CASSLGVPGLGAQETQYF	TGTGCCAGCAGCTTGGGCGTCCCGGGACTAGGGGCCCAAGAGACCCAGTACTTC
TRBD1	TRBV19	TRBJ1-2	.	CASSRVTGGFYGYTF	TGTGCCAGTAGTAGGGTGACAGGGGGCTTCTATGGCTACACCTTC
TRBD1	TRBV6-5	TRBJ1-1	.	CASSLTGGISFF	TGTGCCAGCAGCCTCACAGGGGGCATATCTTTCTTT
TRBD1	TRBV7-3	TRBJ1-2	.	CASSLAPGTGGYGYTF	TGTGCCAGCAGCTTAGCCCCCGGGACAGGGGGTTATGGCTACACCTTC
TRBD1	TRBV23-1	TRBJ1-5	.	CASSPLDRGAGSNQPQHF	TGCGCCAGCAGTCCCCTCGACAGGGGTGCGGGGAGCAATCAGCCCCAGCATTTT
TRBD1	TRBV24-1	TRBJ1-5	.	CATSDPTGDPNQPQHF	TGTGCCACCAGTGATCCCACAGGGGATCCCAATCAGCCCCAGCATTTT
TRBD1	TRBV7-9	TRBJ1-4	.	CASSLDRGSEKLFF	TGTGCCAGCAGCTTGGACAGGGGTTCTGAAAAACTGTTTTTT
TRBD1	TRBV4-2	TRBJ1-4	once	CASSLTGGLNEKLFF	TGTGCCAGCAGTCTTACAGGGGGTTTGAATGAAAAACTGTTTTTT
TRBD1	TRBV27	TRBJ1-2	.	CASSFRQGNGYTF	TGTGCCAGCAGTTTCAGACAGGGAAATGGCTACACCTTC
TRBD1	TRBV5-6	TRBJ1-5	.	CASSLRDRGAQPQHF	TGTGCCAGCAGCTTGAGGGACAGGGGGGCGCAGCCCCAGCATTTT
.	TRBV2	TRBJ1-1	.	CASRPFGGRTTEAFF	TGTGCCAGCAGGCCCTTCGGGGGGAGGACCACTGAAGCTTTCTTT
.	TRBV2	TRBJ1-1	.	CATQGGTEAFF	TGTGCCACCCAGGGTGGCACTGAAGCTTTCTTT
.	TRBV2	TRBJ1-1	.	CASRAGPGTRVDEAFF	TGTGCCAGCAGGGCGGGTCCCGGGACACGAGTTGATGAAGCTTTCTTT
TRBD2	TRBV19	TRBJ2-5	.	CASRQAGVQETQYF	TGTGCCAGTAGGCAAGCGGGGGTCCAAGAGACCCAGTACTTC
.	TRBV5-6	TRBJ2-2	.	CASSSRGAIYTGELFF	TGTGCCAGCAGCTCCAGGGGGGCCATCTACACCGGGGAGCTGTTTTTT
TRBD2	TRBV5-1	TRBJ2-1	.	CASSPGRSSGGINEQFF	TGCGCCAGCAGCCCAGGAAGGAGTAGCGGGGGGATAAATGAGCAGTTCTTC
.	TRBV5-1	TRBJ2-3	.	CASSLGLAVRREDTQYF	TGCGCCAGCAGCTTGGGGCTAGCCGTTCGAAGGGAGGATACGCAGTATTTT
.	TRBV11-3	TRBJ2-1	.	CASSRDSANEQFF	TGTGCCAGCAGCCGGGATAGCGCGAATGAGCAGTTCTTC
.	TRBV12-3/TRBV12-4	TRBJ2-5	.	CASSVSETQYF	TGTGCCAGCAGTGTCTCCGAGACCCAGTACTTC
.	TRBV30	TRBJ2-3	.	CAWGVGAHTDTQYF	TGTGCCTGGGGAGTAGGGGCCCACACAGATACGCAGTATTTT
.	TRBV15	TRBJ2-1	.	CATSSSRVGEQFF	TGTGCCACCAGCAGCTCCAGGGTCGGTGAGCAGTTCTTC
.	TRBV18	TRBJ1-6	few	CASSPPISGNSPLHF	TGTGCCAGCTCACCACCGATTTCGGGGAATTCACCCCTCCACTTT
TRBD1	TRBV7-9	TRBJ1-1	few	CASSLMGQGKNTEAFF	TGTGCCAGCAGCTTAATGGGACAGGGGAAGAACACTGAAGCTTTCTTT
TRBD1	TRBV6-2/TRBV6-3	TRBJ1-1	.	CASSRPGAGGRGTEAFF	TGTGCCAGCAGCCGTCCCGGGGCAGGGGGCAGAGGCACTGAAGCTTTCTTT
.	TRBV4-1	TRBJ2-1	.	CASSPPGGARSYNEQFF	TGCGCCAGCAGCCCGCCCGGAGGAGCGAGGTCCTACAATGAGCAGTTCTTC
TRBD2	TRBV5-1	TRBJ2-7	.	CASSLAAGGYYEQYF	TGCGCCAGCAGCTTGGCCGCGGGGGGATACTACGAGCAGTACTTC
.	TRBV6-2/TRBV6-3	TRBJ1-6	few	CASSGRGARNSPLHF	TGTGCCAGCAGTGGGAGGGGAGCGCGGAATTCACCCCTCCACTTT
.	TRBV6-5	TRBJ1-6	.	CASWGGQFNSPLHF	TGTGCCAGCTGGGGGGGGCAGTTTAATTCACCCCTCCACTTT
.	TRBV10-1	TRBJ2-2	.	CASGDQNGELFF	TGCGCCAGCGGAGACCAAAACGGGGAGCTGTTTTTT
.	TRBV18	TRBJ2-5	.	CASSPWAQETQYF	TGTGCCAGCTCACCATGGGCACAAGAGACCCAGTACTTC
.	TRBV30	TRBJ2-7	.	CAWSVGGGYEQYF	TGTGCCTGGAGTGTTGGAGGTGGGTACGAGCAGTACTTC
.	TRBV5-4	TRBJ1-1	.	CASSLTGSTEAFF	TGTGCCAGCAGCTTGACAGGGAGCACTGAAGCTTTCTTT
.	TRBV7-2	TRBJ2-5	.	CASSLGIRETQYF	TGTGCCAGCAGCTTAGGTATCCGGGAGACCCAGTACTTC
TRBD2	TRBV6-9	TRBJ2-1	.	CASSLPGGIRSSYNEQFF	TGTGCCAGCAGTTTACCGGGGGGGATACGGAGCTCCTACAATGAGCAGTTCTTC
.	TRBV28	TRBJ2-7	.	CASSIPKPVIYEQYF	TGTGCCAGCAGTATCCCCAAACCAGTTATCTACGAGCAGTACTTC
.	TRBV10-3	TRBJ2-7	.	CATSGVEEQYF	TGTGCCACCTCAGGGGTGGAAGAGCAGTACTTC
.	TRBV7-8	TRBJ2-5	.	CASRNRVQETQYF	TGTGCCAGCAGAAACAGGGTACAAGAGACCCAGTACTTC
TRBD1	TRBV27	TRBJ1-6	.	CASKLLGQGASYNSPLHF	TGTGCCAGCAAACTCCTGGGACAGGGGGCATCCTATAATTCACCCCTCCACTTT
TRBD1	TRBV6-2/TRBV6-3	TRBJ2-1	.	CASSDRGQGQFF	TGTGCCAGCAGTGACAGGGGCCAAGGGCAGTTCTTC
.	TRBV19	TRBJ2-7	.	CASSIVVGGSYEQYF	TGTGCCAGTAGTATAGTCGTAGGGGGCTCCTACGAGCAGTACTTC
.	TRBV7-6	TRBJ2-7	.	CASSLGTGESYEQYF	TGTGCCAGCAGCCTAGGGACGGGGGAGTCCTACGAGCAGTACTTC
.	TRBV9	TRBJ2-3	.	CASSVAASAEGADTQYF	TGTGCCAGCAGCGTAGCGGCTAGCGCCGAAGGCGCAGATACGCAGTATTTT
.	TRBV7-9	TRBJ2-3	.	CASSLFTDTQYF	TGTGCCAGCAGTCTTTTCACAGATACGCAGTATTTT
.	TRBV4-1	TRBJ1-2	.	CASSQGAGFYGYTF	TGCGCCAGCAGCCAAGGAGCAGGCTTCTATGGCTACACCTTC